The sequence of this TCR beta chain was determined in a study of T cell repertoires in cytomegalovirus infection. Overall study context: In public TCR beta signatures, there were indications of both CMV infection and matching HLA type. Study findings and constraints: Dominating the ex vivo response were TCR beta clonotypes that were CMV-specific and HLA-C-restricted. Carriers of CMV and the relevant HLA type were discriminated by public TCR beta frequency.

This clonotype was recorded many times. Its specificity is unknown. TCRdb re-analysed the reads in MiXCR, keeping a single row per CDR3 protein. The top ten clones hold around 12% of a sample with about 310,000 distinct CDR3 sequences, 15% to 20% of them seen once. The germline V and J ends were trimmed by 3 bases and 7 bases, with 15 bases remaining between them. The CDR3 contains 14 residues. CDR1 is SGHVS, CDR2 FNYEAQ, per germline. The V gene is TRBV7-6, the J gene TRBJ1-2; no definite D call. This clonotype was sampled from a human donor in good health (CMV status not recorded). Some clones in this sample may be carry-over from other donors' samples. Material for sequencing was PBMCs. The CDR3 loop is CASSLSGFGSGYTF. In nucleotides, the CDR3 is TGTGCCAGCAGCTTGTCGGGCTTCGGAAGTGGCTACACCTTC.